This TCR beta chain was observed in a study of cytomegalovirus exposure and HLA in healthy donors. Study as a whole: An early release of data contained 80 million to 85 million unique TCRs, which came from HLA-typed donors.

Study outcomes and limitations: Per a later analysis, 15,000 to 20,000 TCR beta sequences showed association with HLA alleles at 0.05 false discovery rate. In the analysis, some V segments, TRBV6-2 and TRBV6-3 included, were excluded as indistinguishable.

In regard to this clone: As yet, its antigen is unknown.

The germline V gene encodes CDR1 GTSNPN and CDR2 SVGIG (reference sequence). The CDR3 spans 16 residues. Deletions cut 3 bases from V and 1 base from J, with 16 bases between. The PCR had 60 Vbeta and 13 Jbeta primers. Assay: immunoSEQ multiplex PCR; the TCRdb copy retains only in-frame clones and omits some. The repertoire has some 170,000 clones, approximately 80% of them found once; the top ten carry about 9.5%. The chain employs TRBV30 and TRBJ1-3, with D uncertain. The sample taken for sequencing was PBMCs. The receptor was derived from a man aged 18-30 years in good health and CMV-seropositive. The CDR3 DNA sequence: TGTGCCTGGAGAATGGAGGGCTGGGCTTCTGGAAACACCATATATTTT. This translates into CAWRMEGWASGNTIYF.